A selection of T cell receptor beta chains follows, all from one sample in a study of regulatory T cells in long-lasting Graves disease. TCRdb independently ran MiXCR on the multiplex PCR reads; one entry per CDR3 protein. In the table there are about 440,000 distinct CDR3 sequences, 14% to 15% of which are singletons. In addition, the sample was reused for a study of T cells in Graves' hyperthyroidism and ophthalmopathy.

Sample: peripheral blood mononuclear cells (PBMCs), taken at new diagnosis, from a patient treated with antithyroid drugs. The receptors were sampled from a woman aged 25 to 39 with Graves disease. Each CDR3 is given with its conserved first and last residue. A D gene is named only where the DNA matches it firmly. Expanded clones get a size class; other rows say once, few or many, or leave the size out.

TRBD2,TRBJ2-7,few,TRBV2,TGTGCCAGCAGTGAAAGGGGGGCGGGAGGAGTCTACGAGCAGTACTTC,CASSERGAGGVYEQYF
NA,TRBJ2-3,many,TRBV11-2,TGTGCCAGCAGCTTATCTAACGGGATTACAGATACGCAGTATTTT,CASSLSNGITDTQYF
NA,TRBJ2-3,NA,TRBV9,TGTGCCAGCAGCAGCTGGGACGTCACAGATACGCAGTATTTT,CASSSWDVTDTQYF
TRBD1,TRBJ2-5,many,TRBV30,TGTGCCTGGTCGACAGGGGGCTTGATTGAGACCCAGTACTTC,CAWSTGGLIETQYF
NA,TRBJ2-3,many,TRBV2,TGTGCCAGCATCGTTAGCAGGGCAGATACGCAGTATTTT,CASIVSRADTQYF
NA,TRBJ1-4,NA,TRBV19,TGTGCCAGTAGTATATCGGACCACGACGCAGGGGAGGTATTGGGAAAACTGTTTTTT,CASSISDHDAGEVLGKLFF
TRBD1,TRBJ2-7,NA,TRBV7-9,TGTGCCAGCACCACACAGGGGGTCTACGAGCAGTACTTC,CASTTQGVYEQYF
NA,TRBJ2-6,NA,TRBV18,TGTGCCAGCTCACCATCGGTGCCGCCCTCCCTCTCTGGGGCCAACGTCCTGACTTTC,CASSPSVPPSLSGANVLTF
NA,TRBJ2-7,NA,TRBV12-3/TRBV12-4,TGTGCCAGCAGCAACACAGGGACTACCTACGAGCAGTACTTC,CASSNTGTTYEQYF
NA,TRBJ1-2,many,TRBV28,TGTGCCAGCATACCCCAAACCAACTATGGCTACACCTTC,CASIPQTNYGYTF
NA,TRBJ1-1,many,TRBV2,TGTGCCAGCAGCCCGGACAGTCTCACTGAAGCTTTCTTT,CASSPDSLTEAFF
TRBD2,TRBJ2-3,few,TRBV18,TGTGCCAGCTCACTAGCGGGAGGGCGCCCAGATACGCAGTATTTT,CASSLAGGRPDTQYF
NA,TRBJ1-1,NA,TRBV19,TGTGCCAGTAGTATGGAAGGTGGGAGGAACACTGAAGCTTTCTTT,CASSMEGGRNTEAFF
TRBD2,TRBJ2-1,many,TRBV20-1,TGCAGATCAATCAGCGGGAGCTCCTACAATGAGCAGTTCTTC,CRSISGSSYNEQFF
TRBD2,TRBJ2-7,many,TRBV30,TGTGCCTGGAGCTCAAGGACTAGCGGGATTTACGAGCAGTACTTC,CAWSSRTSGIYEQYF
NA,TRBJ2-5,few,TRBV6-1,TGTGCCAGCAGCCCCACCCCAGGGGCCGGAGAGACCCAGTACTTC,CASSPTPGAGETQYF
NA,TRBJ1-2,many,TRBV20-1,TGCAGTGCTAGAATGGGCTCCTATGGCTACACCTTC,CSARMGSYGYTF
TRBD1,TRBJ1-1,few,TRBV10-3,TGTGCCATCAGTTACGACAGGGGGAGTGGGTCGGCTTTCTTT,CAISYDRGSGSAFF
NA,TRBJ2-5,few,TRBV14,TGTGCCAGCAGCCAAGTCTCGGGGACCCAGTACTTC,CASSQVSGTQYF